The 10 T cell receptor beta chains below all came from one sample that was sequenced in a study of T cells in Graves' hyperthyroidism and ophthalmopathy. The TCR beta CDR3 regions underwent amplification using RNA transcripts as the source. The HTBI set primed first-round TCR CDR3 RT-PCR. Each CDR3 protein gets one entry after TCRdb re-called the multiplex PCR reads with MiXCR. The sample lists some 560,000 distinct CDR3 sequences, around 16% occurring once. The material sequenced was blood. Receptors were obtained from a woman aged 25 to 39 with Graves' hyperthyroidism.

The table lists this clonotype with many counts. J is TRBJ2-7 and V is TRBV11-2, with D unclear. Germline loops: CDR1 SGHAT, CDR2 FQNNGV. V was trimmed by 5 bases and J by 6 bases, leaving 20 bases between them. The length of the CDR3 is 15 residues. The CDR3 region is CASSPRTLPTGEQYF. The CDR3 nucleotides read TGTGCCAGCAGCCCCCGGACCCTTCCGACGGGCGAGCAGTACTTC.

This chain uses TRBV7-9 with TRBJ2-5; no firm D call. V was shortened by 1 base and J by 12 bases, with 15 bases between the two germline ends. Germline V gene data show CDR1 as SEHNR and CDR2 as FQNEAQ (reference sequence). The CDR3 is made up of 13 amino acids. CDR3 amino acids: CASSLVVEGLEYF. CDR3 bases: TGTGCCAGCAGCTTAGTAGTCGAAGGGTTGGAGTACTTC.

The chain couples TRBV7-3 to TRBJ2-2; weak D call: TRBD2 (5 bases). This CDR3 has 16 amino acids. Germline V gene data show CDR1 as SGHTA and CDR2 as FQGTGA. Trimming left V 2 bases short and J 6 bases short, with 16 bases between. CDR3 region: CASSLPRPGVSGELFF. CDR3 DNA: TGTGCCAGCAGCTTACCTAGACCCGGGGTATCCGGGGAGCTGTTTTTT.

The chain combines TRBV7-9 with TRBJ1-2; 8 bases fit TRBD1. Germline-derived CDR1 and CDR2 are SEHNR and FQNEAQ (reference sequence). J was trimmed by 2 bases and V by 4 bases; bases with no gene match: 9. The CDR3 has 16 amino acids. For the CDR3, the DNA is TGTGCCAGCAGCTCCACCGAGACAGGGGTAAACTATGGCTACACCTTC. Protein product: CASSSTETGVNYGYTF.

The chain has TRBV24-1 and TRBJ1-5, with unresolved D. The CDR3 covers 13 residues. Germline-derived CDR1 and CDR2 are KGHDR and SFDVKD. With 5 bases removed from V and 3 bases from J, the gap between germline ends came to 7 bases. CDR3 in DNA: TGTGCCACCAGTGTGGGTGTCAATCAGCCCCAGCATTTT. It specifies CATSVGVNQPQHF.

The chain joins TRBV9 to TRBJ2-3, with 7 bases fitting TRBD2. Germline loops: CDR1 SGDLS, CDR2 YYNGEE. J lost 1 base, V lost 4 bases, and 27 bases had no gene match. The CDR3 covers 22 residues. DNA for the CDR3: TGTGCCAGCAGCCCGGGAGGAAGGGCGGATTACTATCTTACCCGGCGCACAGATACGCAGTATTTT. Protein: CASSPGGRADYYLTRRTDTQYF. Looking up the rest from reference TRBV9 and TRBJ2-3 gives the full variable domain: DSGVTQTPKHLITATGQRVTLRCSPRSGDLSVYWYQQSLDQGLQFLIQYYNGEERAKGNILERFSAQQFPDLHSELNLSSLELGDSALYFCASSPGGRADYYLTRRTDTQYFGPGTRLTVL.

This clonotype was picked up many times. This rearrangement joins TRBV12-3 or TRBV12-4 to TRBJ2-1; D ambiguous. CDR3 length: 14 residues. V lost 0 bases and J 2 bases, leaving 5 bases between the germline ends. CDR3 protein: CASSLADTYNEQFF. The CDR3 DNA reads TGTGCCAGCAGTTTAGCGGATACCTACAATGAGCAGTTCTTC.

This sequence joins TRBV24-1 and TRBJ2-1, with a tentative D call TRBD2 (5 bases). Germline loops: CDR1 KGHDR, CDR2 SFDVKD. The ends were cut back, 7 bases at V and 10 bases at J, with 13 bases in the middle. The CDR3 loop spans 12 amino acids. CDR3 DNA: TGTGCCACCAGCCGCTCTTCGGGGGAGCAGTTCTTC. Translated: CATSRSSGEQFF.

This clonotype was seen at least ten times. The chain is built from TRBV20-1 and TRBJ2-5; 11 nucleotides agree with TRBD2. In germline, CDR1 is DFQATT, CDR2 SNEGSKA (reference sequence). This CDR3 comprises 16 residues. The V and J ends lost 2 bases and 2 bases, in that order; junction bases with no gene match: 7. The CDR3 coding sequence is TGCAGTGCTAGAACGACTAGCGGGAAACAGCAAGAGACCCAGTACTTC. Its translation is CSARTTSGKQQETQYF.

This clonotype was found a few times. The rearrangement uses TRBV3-1 and TRBJ2-5; D unclear. This CDR3 region has 11 residues. The V and J ends lost 1 base and 11 bases respectively, with 8 bases between them. CDR1 and CDR2 (germline): LGHDT, YNNKEL (reference sequence). The CDR3 sequence: CASSQGREQYF. The CDR3 DNA follows: TGTGCCAGCAGCCAAGGGAGAGAGCAGTACTTC.